This T cell receptor (beta chain) appears in the sequencing data of a study of blood T cell repertoires in COVID-19 (dated by TCRdb to about 2020). With respect to the entire study: Samples from collaborators originated in the United States, Italy and Spain and spanned both the acute and convalescent phases of COVID-19. Where available, HLA class I and class II types were taken from metadata supplied by the sample provider and were not determined by assay-based typing. The prospective study material was composed of cDNA or gDNA derived from T cells, B-cell-depleted T cells, or PBMCs. Subjects who had been exposed to COVID-19, were actively infected with it, or had recovered from it provided the deeply sampled blood TCRbeta repertoires that made up the dataset. A de-identified subject ID, COVID-19 status, age in years and sex were almost always included in the sample metadata. Samples came from the ongoing ImmuneRACE study (first 160 participants) plus 1,254 subjects from 6 global collaborators. The repertoires were made available in a free public database intended to serve as a resource for research on the immune response to SARS-CoV-2.

About this clone: The target of this receptor is not known. Qualities for individual bases were not recorded, and no much larger clone is one base off.

TCRbeta CDR3 regions were amplified from genomic DNA by means of the immunoSEQ Assay, a bias-controlled multiplex PCR. As for the authors' bioinformatics: The number of nucleated cells in each sample was estimated from the amplification of reference gene primers within the assay. Sequence reads were collapsed and filtered to measure the absolute abundance of every unique TCRbeta CDR3 rearrangement. Productive Simpson clonality was computed per sample as the square root of Simpson's diversity index over productive rearrangements. What TCRdb holds here is the immuneACCESS table cut down to in-frame rearrangements. Part of the clones is not present; checked against another copy, under half of the missing clones reflect an unresolved V gene, and the others are unexplained. V and J calls and clone size follow that table, whereas D and trimming were derived from the DNA. This sample gives some 200,000 clones in total; around 91% of them show up just once. 4.5% to 5.5% of the sample is taken by the ten largest.

Paper-wide results and their limitations: The quantity of clinical and demographic metadata differed by source and by participant and was supplied without curation.

Whole blood was collected in K2EDTA tubes by collaborating institutions according to the institutions' own protocols. For TCRbeta analysis, collaborator samples were shipped as frozen whole blood, as isolated PBMCs, or as DNA extracted from either sample type. V loses 6 bases, J loses 4 bases, and the germline ends lie 12 bases apart. CDR1 and CDR2 are read off the germline V gene (reference sequence) as MNHNY and SVGAGI. The CDR3 runs 13 residues from the cysteine to the phenylalanine. The only DNA kept is the CDR3, 39 bases in frame from the first base. The chain is made from TRBV6-6 and TRBJ1-1; the D region possibly corresponds to TRBD1 (6 bases align). This TCR derives from a woman in her thirties or forties with acute or convalescent COVID-19. Sequencing was done on a sample of peripheral blood. In nucleotides, the sequence is TGTGCCAGCAGCGGGGGGCTGAGCACTGAAGCTTTCTTT. Translated, this is CASSGGLSTEAFF.